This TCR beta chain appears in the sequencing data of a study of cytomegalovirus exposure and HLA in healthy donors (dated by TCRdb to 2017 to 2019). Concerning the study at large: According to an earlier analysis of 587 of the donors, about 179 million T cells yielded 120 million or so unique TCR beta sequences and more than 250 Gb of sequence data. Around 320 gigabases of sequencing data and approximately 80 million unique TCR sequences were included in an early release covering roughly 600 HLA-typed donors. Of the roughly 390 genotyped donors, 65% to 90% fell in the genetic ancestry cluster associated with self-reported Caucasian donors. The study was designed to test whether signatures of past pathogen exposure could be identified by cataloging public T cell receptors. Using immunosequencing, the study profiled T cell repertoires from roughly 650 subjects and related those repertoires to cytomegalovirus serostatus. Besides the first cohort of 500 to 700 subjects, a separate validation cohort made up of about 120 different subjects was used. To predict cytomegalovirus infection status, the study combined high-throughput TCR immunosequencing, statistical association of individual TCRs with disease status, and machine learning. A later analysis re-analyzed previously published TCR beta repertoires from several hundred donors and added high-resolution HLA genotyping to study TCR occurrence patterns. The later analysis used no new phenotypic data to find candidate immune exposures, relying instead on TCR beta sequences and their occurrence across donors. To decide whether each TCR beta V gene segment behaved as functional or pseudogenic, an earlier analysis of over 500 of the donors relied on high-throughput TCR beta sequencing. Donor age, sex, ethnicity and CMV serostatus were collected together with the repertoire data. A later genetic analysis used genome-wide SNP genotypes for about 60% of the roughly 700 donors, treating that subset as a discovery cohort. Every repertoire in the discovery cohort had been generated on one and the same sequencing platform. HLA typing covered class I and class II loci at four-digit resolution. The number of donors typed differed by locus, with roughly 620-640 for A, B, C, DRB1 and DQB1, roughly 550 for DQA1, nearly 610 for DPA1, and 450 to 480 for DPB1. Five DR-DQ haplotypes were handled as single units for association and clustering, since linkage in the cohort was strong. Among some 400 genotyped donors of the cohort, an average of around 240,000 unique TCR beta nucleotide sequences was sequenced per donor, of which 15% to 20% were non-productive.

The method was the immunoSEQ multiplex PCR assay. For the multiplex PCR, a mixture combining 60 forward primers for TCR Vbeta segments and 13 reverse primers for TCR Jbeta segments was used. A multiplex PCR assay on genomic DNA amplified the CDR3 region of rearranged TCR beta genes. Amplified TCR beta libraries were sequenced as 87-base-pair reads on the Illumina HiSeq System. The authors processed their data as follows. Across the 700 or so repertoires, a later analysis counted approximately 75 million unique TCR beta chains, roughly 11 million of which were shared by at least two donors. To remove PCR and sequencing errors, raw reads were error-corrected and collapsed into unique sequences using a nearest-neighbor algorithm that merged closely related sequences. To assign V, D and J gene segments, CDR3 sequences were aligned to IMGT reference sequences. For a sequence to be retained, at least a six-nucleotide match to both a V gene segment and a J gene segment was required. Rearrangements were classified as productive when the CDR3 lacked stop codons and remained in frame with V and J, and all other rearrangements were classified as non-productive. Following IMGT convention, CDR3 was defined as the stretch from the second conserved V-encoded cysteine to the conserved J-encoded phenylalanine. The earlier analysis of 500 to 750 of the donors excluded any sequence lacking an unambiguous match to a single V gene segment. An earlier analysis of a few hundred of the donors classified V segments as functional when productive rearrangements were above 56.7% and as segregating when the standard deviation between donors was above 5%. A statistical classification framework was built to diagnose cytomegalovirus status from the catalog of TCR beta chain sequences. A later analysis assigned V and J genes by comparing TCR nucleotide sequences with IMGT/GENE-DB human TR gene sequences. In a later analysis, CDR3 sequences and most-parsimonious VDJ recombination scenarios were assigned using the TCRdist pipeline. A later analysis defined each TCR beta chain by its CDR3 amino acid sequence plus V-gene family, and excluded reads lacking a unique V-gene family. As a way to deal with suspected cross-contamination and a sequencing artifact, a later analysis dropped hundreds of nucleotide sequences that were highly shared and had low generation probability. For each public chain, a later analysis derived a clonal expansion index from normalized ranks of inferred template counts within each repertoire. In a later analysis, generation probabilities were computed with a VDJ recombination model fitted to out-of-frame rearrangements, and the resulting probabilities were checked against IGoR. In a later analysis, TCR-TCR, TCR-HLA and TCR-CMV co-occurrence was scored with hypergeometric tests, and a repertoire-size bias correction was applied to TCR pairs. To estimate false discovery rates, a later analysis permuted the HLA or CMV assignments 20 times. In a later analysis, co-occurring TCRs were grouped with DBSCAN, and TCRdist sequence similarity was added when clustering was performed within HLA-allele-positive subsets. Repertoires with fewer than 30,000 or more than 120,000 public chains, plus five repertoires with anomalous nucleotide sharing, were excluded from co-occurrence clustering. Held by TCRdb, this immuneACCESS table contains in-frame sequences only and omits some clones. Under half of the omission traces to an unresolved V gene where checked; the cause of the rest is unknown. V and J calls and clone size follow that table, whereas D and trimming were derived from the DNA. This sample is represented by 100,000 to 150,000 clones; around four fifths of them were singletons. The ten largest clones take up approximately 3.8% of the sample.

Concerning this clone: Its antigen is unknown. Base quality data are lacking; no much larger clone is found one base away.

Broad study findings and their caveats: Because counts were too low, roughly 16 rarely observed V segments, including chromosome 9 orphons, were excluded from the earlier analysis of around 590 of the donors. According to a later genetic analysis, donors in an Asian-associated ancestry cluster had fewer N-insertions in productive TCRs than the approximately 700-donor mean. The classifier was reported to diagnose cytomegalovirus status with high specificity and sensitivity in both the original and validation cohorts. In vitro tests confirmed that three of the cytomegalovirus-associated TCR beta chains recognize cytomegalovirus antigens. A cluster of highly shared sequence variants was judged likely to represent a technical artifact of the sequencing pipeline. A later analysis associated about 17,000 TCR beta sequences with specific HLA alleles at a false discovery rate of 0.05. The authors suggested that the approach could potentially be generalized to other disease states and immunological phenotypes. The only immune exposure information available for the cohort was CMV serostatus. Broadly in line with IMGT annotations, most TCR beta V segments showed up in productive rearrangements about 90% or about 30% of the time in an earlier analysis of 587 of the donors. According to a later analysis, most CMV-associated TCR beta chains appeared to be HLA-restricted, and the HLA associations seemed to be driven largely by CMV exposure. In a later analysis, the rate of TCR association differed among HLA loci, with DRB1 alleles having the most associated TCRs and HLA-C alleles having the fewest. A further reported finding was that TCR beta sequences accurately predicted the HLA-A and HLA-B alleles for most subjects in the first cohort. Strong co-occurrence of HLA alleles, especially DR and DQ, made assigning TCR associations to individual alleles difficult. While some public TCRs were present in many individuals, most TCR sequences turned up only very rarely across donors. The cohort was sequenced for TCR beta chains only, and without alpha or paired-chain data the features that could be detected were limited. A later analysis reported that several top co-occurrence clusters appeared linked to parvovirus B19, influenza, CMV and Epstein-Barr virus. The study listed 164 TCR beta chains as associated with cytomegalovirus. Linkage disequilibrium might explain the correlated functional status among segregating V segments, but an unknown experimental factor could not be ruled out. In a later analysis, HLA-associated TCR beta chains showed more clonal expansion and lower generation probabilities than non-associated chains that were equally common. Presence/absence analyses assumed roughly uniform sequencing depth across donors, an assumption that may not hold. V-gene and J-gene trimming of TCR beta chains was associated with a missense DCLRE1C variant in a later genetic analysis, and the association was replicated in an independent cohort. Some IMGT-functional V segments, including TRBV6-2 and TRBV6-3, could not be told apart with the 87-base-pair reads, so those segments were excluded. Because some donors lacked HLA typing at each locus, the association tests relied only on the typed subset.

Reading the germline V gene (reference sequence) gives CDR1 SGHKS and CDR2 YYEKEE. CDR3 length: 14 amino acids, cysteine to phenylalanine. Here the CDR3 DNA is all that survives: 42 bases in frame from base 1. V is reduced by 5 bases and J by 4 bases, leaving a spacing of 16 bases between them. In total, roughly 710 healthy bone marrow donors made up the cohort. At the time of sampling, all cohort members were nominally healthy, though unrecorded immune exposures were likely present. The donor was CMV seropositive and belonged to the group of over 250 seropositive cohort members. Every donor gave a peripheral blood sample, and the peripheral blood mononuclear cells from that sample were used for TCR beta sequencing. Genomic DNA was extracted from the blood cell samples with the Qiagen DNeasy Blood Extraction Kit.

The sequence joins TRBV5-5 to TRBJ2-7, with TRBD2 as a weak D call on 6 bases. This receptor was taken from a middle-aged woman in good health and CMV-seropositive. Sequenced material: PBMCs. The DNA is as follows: TGTGCCAGCAGACCCTCGGCGGGGCGATACGAGCAGTACTTC. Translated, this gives CASRPSAGRYEQYF.